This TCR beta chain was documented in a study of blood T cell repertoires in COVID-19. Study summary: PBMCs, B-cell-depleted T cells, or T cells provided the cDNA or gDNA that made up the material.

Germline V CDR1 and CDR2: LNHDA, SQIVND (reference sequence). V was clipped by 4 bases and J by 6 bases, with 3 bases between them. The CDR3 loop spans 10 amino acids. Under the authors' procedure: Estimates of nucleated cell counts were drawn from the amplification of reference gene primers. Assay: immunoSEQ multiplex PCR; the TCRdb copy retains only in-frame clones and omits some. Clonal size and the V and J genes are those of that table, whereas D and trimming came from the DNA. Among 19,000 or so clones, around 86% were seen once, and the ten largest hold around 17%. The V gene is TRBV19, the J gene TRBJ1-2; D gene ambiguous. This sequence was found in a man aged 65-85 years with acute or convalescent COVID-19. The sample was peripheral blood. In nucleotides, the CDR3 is TGTGCCAGTAGTAGAGATGGCTACACCTTC. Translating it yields CASSRDGYTF.